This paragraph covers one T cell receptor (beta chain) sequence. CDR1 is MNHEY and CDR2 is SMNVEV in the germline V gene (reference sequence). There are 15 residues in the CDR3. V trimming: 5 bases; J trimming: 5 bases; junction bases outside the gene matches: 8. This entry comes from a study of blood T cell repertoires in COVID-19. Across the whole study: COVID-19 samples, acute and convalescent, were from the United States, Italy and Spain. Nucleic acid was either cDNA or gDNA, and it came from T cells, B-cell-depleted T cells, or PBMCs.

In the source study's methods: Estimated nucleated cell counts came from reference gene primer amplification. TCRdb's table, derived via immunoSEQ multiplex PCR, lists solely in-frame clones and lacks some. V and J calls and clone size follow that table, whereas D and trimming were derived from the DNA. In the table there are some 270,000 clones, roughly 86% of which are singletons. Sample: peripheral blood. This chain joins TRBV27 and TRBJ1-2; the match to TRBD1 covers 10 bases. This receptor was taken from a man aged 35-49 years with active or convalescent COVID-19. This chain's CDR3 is CASSARQGAVYGYTF. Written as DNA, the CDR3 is TGTGCCAGCAGTGCCCGACAGGGGGCGGTTTATGGCTACACCTTC.